This T cell receptor (beta chain) was obtained from a study of blood T cell repertoires in COVID-19. Profiled with immunoSEQ multiplex PCR; TCRdb holds only in-frame clones, not every one. The sample includes over 300,000 clones, 70% to 90% of them seen just once. Membership in each cohort depended on participant-reported clinical history. Trimming pared 2 bases from V and 6 bases from J, leaving 11 bases between. CDR1 LNHDA and CDR2 SQIVND come from the germline V gene (reference sequence). CDR3 length: 14 amino acids. The chain couples TRBV19 to TRBJ2-1, with D tentatively TRBD1 (5 bases). The material sequenced was PBMCs or T cells enriched from blood (not recorded which). The TCR comes from a woman in her 30s who had recovered from COVID-19. The CDR3 bases are TGTGCCAGTAGTATAAGGGGATCCGGCAATGAGCAGTTCTTC. Translating it yields CASSIRGSGNEQFF.